This T cell receptor beta chain originates from a study of T cells in Graves' hyperthyroidism and ophthalmopathy. Germline V gene lookup returns CDR1 MNHNS and CDR2 SASEGT. The CDR3 is 14 amino acids. V was pared by 5 bases and J by 7 bases, with 6 bases of the junction left unmatched. Patients showing uncontrolled infection, other autoimmune disease, pregnancy or lactation were ineligible. Fresh peripheral blood, 10 ml, yielded the PBMCs. This clonotype was seen many times. TCR beta CDR3 regions were amplified from RNA. In the first-round RT-PCR of the TCR CDR3, the HTBI primer set was used. One entry per CDR3 protein, called by TCRdb with MiXCR from the multiplex PCR reads. This sample has under 350,000 distinct CDR3 sequences, with roughly 13% found just once.

The TCR comes from a woman aged 40 to 50 with Graves' ophthalmopathy. What was sequenced was blood. J is TRBJ2-2 and V is TRBV6-1, with 8 bases fitting TRBD2. CDR3 in amino acids: CASSYFGGGGELFF. CDR3 DNA: TGTGCCAGCAGTTATTTCGGGGGGGGCGGGGAGCTGTTTTTT.